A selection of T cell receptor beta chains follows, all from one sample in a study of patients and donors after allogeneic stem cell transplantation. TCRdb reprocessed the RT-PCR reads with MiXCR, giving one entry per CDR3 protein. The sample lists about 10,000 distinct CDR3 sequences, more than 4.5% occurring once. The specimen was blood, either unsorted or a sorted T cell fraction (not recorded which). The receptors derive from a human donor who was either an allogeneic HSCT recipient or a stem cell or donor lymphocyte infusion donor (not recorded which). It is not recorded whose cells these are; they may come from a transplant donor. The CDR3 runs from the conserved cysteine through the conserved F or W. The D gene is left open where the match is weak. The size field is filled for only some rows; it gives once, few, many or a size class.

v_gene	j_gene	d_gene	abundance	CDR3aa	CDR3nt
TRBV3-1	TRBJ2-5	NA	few	CASSQEGSGAQETQYF	TGTGCCAGCAGCCAAGAGGGGAGCGGAGCCCAAGAGACCCAGTACTTC
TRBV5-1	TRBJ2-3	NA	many	CASSLAPPSRPSTDTQYF	TGCGCCAGCAGCTTAGCACCTCCTAGCAGACCTAGCACAGATACGCAGTATTTT
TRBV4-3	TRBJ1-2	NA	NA	CASSQGGGGYTF	TGCGCCAGCAGCCAAGGAGGGGGTGGCTACACCTTC
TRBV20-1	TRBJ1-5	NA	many	CSAYRVGGPQHF	TGCAGTGCTTACAGGGTCGGGGGACCCCAGCATTTT
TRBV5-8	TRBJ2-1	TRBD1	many	CASSRDSYNEQFF	TGTGCCAGCAGCCGGGACAGTTACAATGAGCAGTTCTTC
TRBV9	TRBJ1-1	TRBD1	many	CASSYRDRDTEAFF	TGTGCCAGCAGCTACCGGGACAGGGACACTGAAGCTTTCTTT
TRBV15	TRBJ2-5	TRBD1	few	CATSRATGGTETQYF	TGTGCCACCAGCAGAGCCACAGGGGGGACAGAGACCCAGTACTTC
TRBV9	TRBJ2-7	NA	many	CASSADGTAHEQYF	TGTGCCAGCAGCGCCGATGGGACTGCTCATGAGCAGTACTTC
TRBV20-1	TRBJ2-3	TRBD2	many	CSASLAGGGGTQYF	TGCAGTGCTAGCCTAGCGGGAGGGGGGGGTACGCAGTATTTT
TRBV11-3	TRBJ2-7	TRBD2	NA	CASSLSSGRSEQYF	TGTGCCAGCAGCTTATCTAGCGGGAGATCCGAGCAGTACTTC
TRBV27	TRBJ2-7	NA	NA	CASRGTGDSYEQYF	TGTGCCAGCAGGGGTACGGGCGACTCCTACGAGCAGTACTTC
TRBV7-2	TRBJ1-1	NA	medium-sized	CASSFQTENTEAFF	TGTGCCAGCAGCTTCCAGACTGAGAACACTGAAGCTTTCTTT
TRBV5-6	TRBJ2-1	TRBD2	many	CASSPLPGTSGRGYNEQFF	TGTGCCAGCAGCCCTCTCCCCGGGACTAGCGGGAGGGGTTACAATGAGCAGTTCTTC
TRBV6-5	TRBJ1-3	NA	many	CASSVKGLVGNTIYF	TGTGCCAGCAGCGTTAAGGGACTTGTCGGAAACACCATATATTTT
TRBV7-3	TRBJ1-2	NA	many	CASSARGGGGGYTF	TGTGCCAGCAGCGCCCGGGGCGGCGGTGGTGGCTACACCTTC
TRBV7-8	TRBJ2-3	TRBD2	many	CASSPGLAGGFTDTQYF	TGTGCCAGCAGCCCCGGGCTAGCGGGAGGTTTCACAGATACGCAGTATTTT
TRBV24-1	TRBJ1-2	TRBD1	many	CATSDGAPGQGAGGYTF	TGTGCCACCAGTGATGGGGCACCGGGACAGGGGGCTGGAGGCTACACCTTC
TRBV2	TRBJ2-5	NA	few	CASRQGGETQYF	TGTGCCAGCAGGCAGGGGGGAGAGACCCAGTACTTC
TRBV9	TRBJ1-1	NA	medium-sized	CASSVKTNTEAFF	TGTGCCAGCAGCGTGAAGACGAACACTGAAGCTTTCTTT
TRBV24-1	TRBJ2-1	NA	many	CATSDRSTSRNEQFF	TGTGCCACCAGTGACCGCTCGACTAGTCGAAATGAGCAGTTCTTC
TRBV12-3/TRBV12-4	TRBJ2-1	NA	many	CASSPSLAPYNEQFF	TGTGCCAGCAGTCCTAGCCTAGCGCCCTACAATGAGCAGTTCTTC
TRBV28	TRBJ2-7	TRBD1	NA	CASRTFDLGQGTTYEQYF	TGTGCCAGCAGAACTTTTGATTTAGGACAGGGGACCACCTACGAGCAGTACTTC
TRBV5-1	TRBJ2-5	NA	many	CASSLGTVQETQYF	TGCGCCAGCAGCTTGGGGACAGTCCAAGAGACCCAGTACTTC
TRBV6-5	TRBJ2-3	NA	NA	CASSIMGSFADTQYF	TGTGCCAGCAGTATCATGGGTAGTTTTGCAGATACGCAGTATTTT
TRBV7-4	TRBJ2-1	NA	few	CASSRSGPHYNEQFF	TGTGCCAGCAGTCGATCGGGACCCCACTACAATGAGCAGTTCTTC
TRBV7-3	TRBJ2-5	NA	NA	CASSYQGQETQYF	TGTGCCAGCAGCTACCAGGGACAAGAGACCCAGTACTTC
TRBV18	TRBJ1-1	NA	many	CASSPGRGMNTEAFF	TGTGCCAGCTCACCGGGACGGGGTATGAACACTGAAGCTTTCTTT
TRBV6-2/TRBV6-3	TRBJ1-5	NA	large	CASSSDIPKTQHF	TGTGCCAGCAGTTCCGACATCCCCAAGACCCAGCATTTT
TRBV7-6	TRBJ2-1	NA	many	CASSPAPGINEQFF	TGTGCCAGCAGCCCCGCCCCGGGGATCAATGAGCAGTTCTTC
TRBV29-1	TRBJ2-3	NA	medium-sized	CSAWLVADTQYF	TGCAGCGCCTGGCTAGTTGCAGATACGCAGTATTTT
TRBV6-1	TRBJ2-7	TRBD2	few	CASTLEREFYEQYF	TGTGCCAGCACTCTGGAGCGGGAGTTCTACGAGCAGTACTTC
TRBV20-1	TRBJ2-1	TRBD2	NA	CSAPSLAGSSYNEQFF	TGCAGTGCTCCATCACTAGCGGGAAGCTCCTACAATGAGCAGTTCTTC
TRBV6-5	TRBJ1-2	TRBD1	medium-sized	CASSYQGANYGYTF	TGTGCCAGCAGTTACCAGGGGGCTAACTATGGCTACACCTTC
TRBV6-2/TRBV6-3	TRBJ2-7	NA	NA	CASSYGQSYEQYF	TGTGCCAGCAGTTATGGCCAATCCTACGAGCAGTACTTC
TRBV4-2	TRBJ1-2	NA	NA	CASSQVEGRLSYGYTF	TGTGCCAGCAGCCAAGTTGAAGGCCGATTATCCTATGGCTACACCTTC
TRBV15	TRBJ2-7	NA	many	CATSREWTIGYEQYF	TGTGCCACCAGCAGAGAGTGGACGATAGGCTACGAGCAGTACTTC
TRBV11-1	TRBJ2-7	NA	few	CASSPRNRDSYEQYF	TGTGCCAGCAGCCCTAGAAACCGAGACAGCTACGAGCAGTACTTC
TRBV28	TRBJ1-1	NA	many	CASRVGGAPPEAFF	TGTGCCAGCAGAGTTGGGGGGGCGCCCCCTGAAGCTTTCTTT
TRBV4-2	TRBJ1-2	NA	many	CASSPDGQGYGYTF	TGTGCCAGCAGCCCGGACGGCCAAGGCTATGGCTACACCTTC
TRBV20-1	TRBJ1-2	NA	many	CSARPPTDYGYTF	TGCAGTGCTAGACCACCGACAGACTATGGCTACACCTTC
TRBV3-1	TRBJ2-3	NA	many	CASSQGREGDTQYF	TGTGCCAGCAGCCAGGGTAGAGAGGGAGATACGCAGTATTTT
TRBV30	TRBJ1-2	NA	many	CAWRVTGMSGYTF	TGTGCCTGGAGGGTAACAGGGATGAGTGGCTACACCTTC
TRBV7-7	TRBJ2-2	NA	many	CASSLVAGSSTGELFF	TGTGCTAGCAGCTTAGTGGCGGGGTCGAGCACCGGGGAGCTGTTTTTT
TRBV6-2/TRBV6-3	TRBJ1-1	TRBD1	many	CASSYDRANTEAFF	TGTGCCAGCAGTTACGACAGGGCGAACACTGAAGCTTTCTTT
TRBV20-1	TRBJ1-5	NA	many	CSAGSGAYSNQPQHF	TGCAGTGCGGGGTCAGGGGCTTATAGCAATCAGCCCCAGCATTTT
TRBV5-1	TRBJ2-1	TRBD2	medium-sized	CASSIRLAGRGEQFF	TGCGCCAGCAGCATCCGACTAGCGGGCCGGGGTGAGCAGTTCTTC
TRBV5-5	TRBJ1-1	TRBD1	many	CASSRTGRDTEAFF	TGTGCCAGCAGCAGGACAGGGAGGGACACTGAAGCTTTCTTT
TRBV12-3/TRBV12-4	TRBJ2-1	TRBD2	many	CASSLPSGKHNEQFF	TGTGCCAGCAGCTTACCTAGCGGGAAGCATAATGAGCAGTTCTTC
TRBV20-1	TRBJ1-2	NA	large	CSARAGTYGYTF	TGCAGTGCTAGGGCAGGGACCTATGGCTACACCTTC
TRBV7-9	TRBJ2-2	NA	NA	CASRGRLGLFF	TGTGCCAGCAGGGGTCGCCTAGGGCTGTTTTTT
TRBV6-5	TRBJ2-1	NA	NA	CASSYFLATYNEQFF	TGTGCCAGCAGTTACTTCCTAGCGACCTACAATGAGCAGTTCTTC
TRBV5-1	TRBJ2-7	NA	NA	CASSSLPGLSSYEQYF	TGCGCCAGCAGCTCTCTCCCAGGGTTAAGCTCCTACGAGCAGTACTTC